This T cell receptor beta chain was obtained from a study of spatial heterogeneity in lung cancer. Study as a whole: The donors, about 78 patients with untreated early-stage non-small cell lung cancer, provided the samples.

Study-level points and caveats: Blood contained ubiquitous expanded tumor TCRs more at resection than at follow-up.

Looked up from germline, CDR1 is MNHEY and CDR2 is SVGAGI. V lost 0 bases and J lost 0, with 8 bases in between. The CDR3 loop spans 15 amino acids. As to time point: blood at routine non-recurrence follow-up after resection. Unsorted tumor, nontumor lung tissue or cryopreserved PBMC supplied the whole RNA. In regard to this clonotype: Its target is unknown.

A unique molecular identifier was carried by every single TCR cDNA molecule. TCRdb reprocessed the 5' RACE reads via MiXCR and lists one record per CDR3 protein. The sample has more than 75,000 distinct CDR3 sequences; less than 20% are singletons. The origin of this receptor is a male donor with early-stage non-small cell lung cancer. The chain carries TRBV6-5 and TRBJ2-5, with D uncertain. Sequenced material: PBMCs, taken at follow-up. The CDR3 region is CASSYSGPNQETQYF. In DNA form, the CDR3 reads TGTGCCAGCAGTTACTCGGGCCCTAACCAAGAGACCCAGTACTTC.